This TCR beta chain was obtained from a study of CD8 T cells in Susac syndrome. TEMRA cells were enriched by FACS, while CD8+ and CD4+ T cells were obtained through a negative isolation that was performed magnetically. Looked up from germline, CDR1 is KGHSH and CDR2 is LQKENI. The CDR3 is made up of 15 amino acids. Trimming cost V 2 bases and J 1 base, with 11 bases left between them. Random hexamers primed reverse transcription of about 0.5 to 1 ug RNA. MiXCR, applied by TCRdb to the immunoSEQ multiplex PCR reads, yields one record per CDR3 protein. The repertoire has about 180,000 distinct CDR3 sequences, 94% of them found once; the top ten carry approximately 0.11%.

This chain uses TRBV18 with TRBJ2-5, with D unresolved. This receptor was obtained from a human donor with Susac syndrome. The sequenced sample consisted of CD4+ T cells from PBMCs. The CDR3, as DNA: TGTGCCAGCTCACCAAGCACCCGACTCCAAGAGACCCAGTACTTC. Translation: CASSPSTRLQETQYF.